A single T cell receptor beta chain is shown here with its context. PCR amplification relied on 60 Vbeta primers (plus 13 Jbeta primers). This table comes from immunoSEQ multiplex PCR, and its TCRdb copy is limited to in-frame clones, with some not included. Of about 140,000 clones listed, 80% were seen once; the top ten hold about 5%. The data were obtained in a study of cytomegalovirus exposure and HLA in healthy donors. While unrecorded immune exposures were likely, the donors were nominally healthy when sampled. Losses at the gene ends were 10 bases for V and 3 bases for J; bases not matched to a gene: 3. Germline assignment: CDR1 ENHRY and CDR2 SYGVKD. The CDR3 loop spans 12 amino acids.

This receptor was obtained from a man between 40 and 49 years old in good health and CMV-seronegative. The genes are TRBV10-3 and TRBJ2-3; the match to TRBD2 covers 8 bases. The specimen sequenced was PBMCs. The CDR3 region is CATRGGTDTQYF. CDR3 coding DNA: TGTGCCACCCGCGGGGGGACAGATACGCAGTATTTT.